The subject of this entry is one TCR beta chain. Its antigen is currently unknown. The junction and the germline gene differ at one end; a read error may be behind it. The sample originates from a study of cytomegalovirus exposure and HLA in healthy donors. Study outcomes and limitations: Confirmation was obtained in vitro that a few CMV-associated chains are specific for CMV antigens.

The CDR3 consists of 13 residues. The germline V gene encodes CDR1 SSHAT and CDR2 FNYEAQ (reference sequence). The study ran its PCR with 60 Vbeta and 13 Jbeta primers. Measured with immunoSEQ multiplex PCR; TCRdb has only the in-frame clones, and not every one. The sample holds 250,000 to 350,000 clones, under 80% seen once. The V gene is TRBV7-7, the J gene TRBJ1-1; D unclear. This receptor was taken from a female donor in good health and CMV-seronegative. The sequencing input was PBMCs. In DNA, the CDR3 is TGTGCTAGCAGCTTAGGCGAGAACACTGAAGCTTTCTTT. Translation gives CASSLGENTEAFF.